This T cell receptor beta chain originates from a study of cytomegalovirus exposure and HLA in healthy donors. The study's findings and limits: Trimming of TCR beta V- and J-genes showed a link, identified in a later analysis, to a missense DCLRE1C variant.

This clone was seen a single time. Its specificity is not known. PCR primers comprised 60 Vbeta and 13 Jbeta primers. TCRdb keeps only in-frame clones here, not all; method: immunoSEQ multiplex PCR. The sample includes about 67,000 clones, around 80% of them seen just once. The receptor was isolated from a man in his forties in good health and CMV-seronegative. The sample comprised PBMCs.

The CDR3 is CASSVTGLNTEAFF. CDR3 in DNA: TGTGCCAGCAGTGTTACAGGGTTAAACACTGAAGCTTTCTTT. The gene calls are TRBV6-1 and TRBJ1-1; a weak D match, TRBD1 (6 bases). This CDR3 contains 14 residues. The germline V and J ends were trimmed by 4 bases and 2 bases, with 11 bases remaining between them. CDR1 and CDR2 (germline): MNHNS, SASEGT.